This TCR beta chain comes out of a study of human T cells and chemical hapten exposure. Time point meaning: healthy volunteer bleed at 6 weeks. Whole blood that had not been fractionated was the source of extracted total RNA. V gave up 4 bases and J gave up 3 bases, with 13 bases separating them. This CDR3 region has 14 residues. CDR1 SGHRS and CDR2 YFSETQ come from the germline V gene. One entry per CDR3 protein results from TCRdb running MiXCR on the RACE reads. Found here are tens of thousands of distinct CDR3 sequences, under 10% of them singletons; the top ten hold approximately 1.4%. The sequenced sample was whole blood. The sequence was obtained from a male donor in good health. Some clones in this sample may be carry-over from other donors' samples. The genes are TRBV5-1 and TRBJ1-1, with D uncertain. The CDR3 DNA sequence: TGCGCCAGCAGCCTTCAGTGGAGGGACACTGAAGCTTTCTTT. Its protein product is CASSLQWRDTEAFF.